This T cell receptor beta chain emerged from a study of blood T cell repertoires in COVID-19. TCRdb keeps only in-frame clones here, not all; method: immunoSEQ multiplex PCR. Among about 290,000 clones listed, approximately 86% were seen once. The ends were cut back, 6 bases at V and 4 bases at J, with 19 bases in the middle. Germline V lookup: CDR1 SGDLS, CDR2 YYNGEE. This CDR3 is 15 amino acids long. The material sequenced was peripheral blood. V is TRBV9 and J is TRBJ1-2; D is perhaps TRBD1 (5 bases). This TCR derives from a woman between 50 and 59 years old with active or convalescent COVID-19. The CDR3 is CASNQGVREGYGYTF. The CDR3, as DNA: TGTGCCAGCAACCAAGGGGTGAGGGAGGGCTATGGCTACACCTTC.